The 27 T cell receptor beta chains below all came from one sample that was sequenced in a study of blood T cell repertoires in COVID-19. The repertoire was sequenced with immunoSEQ multiplex PCR; TCRdb's copy has only in-frame clones and lacks some. The table includes some 31,000 clones, 93% detected once. Sequences were obtained from peripheral blood. The source of these receptors is a human donor in a cohort sampled during active COVID-19.

The chain carries TRBV27 and TRBJ2-2; 10 nucleotides line up with TRBD2. The germline V gene encodes CDR1 MNHEY and CDR2 SMNVEV (reference sequence). This CDR3 contains 15 residues. The J segment lost 5 bases and the V segment lost 4 bases, leaving 4 bases of the junction unmatched. The CDR3 reads CASSSSGSWTGELFF. The DNA for the CDR3 is TGTGCCAGCAGTTCTAGCGGGAGTTGGACCGGGGAGCTGTTTTTT.

V and J are TRBV28 and TRBJ2-7; 7 nucleotides match TRBD2. The CDR3 sequence is 14 residues long. Trimming cost V 3 bases and J 3 bases; bases outside gene matches: 5. Germline lookup yields CDR1 MDHEN and CDR2 SYDVKM. This CDR3 reads CASSFHGGGYEQYF. CDR3 DNA sequence: TGTGCCAGCAGTTTTCACGGCGGGGGCTACGAGCAGTACTTC.

The V call is TRBV19, the J call TRBJ2-5, with a weak D call TRBD2 (5 bases). The CDR3 is made up of 15 amino acids. Trimming pared 4 bases from V and 5 bases from J, leaving 17 bases between. Germline V gene lookup returns CDR1 LNHDA and CDR2 SQIVND (reference sequence). CDR3 sequence: CASSTLPGSRETQYF. The DNA of the CDR3 is TGTGCCAGTAGTACCCTCCCGGGGTCGAGGGAGACCCAGTACTTC.

The genes are TRBV19 and TRBJ1-2; D unclear. CDR1 LNHDA and CDR2 SQIVND come from the germline V gene (reference sequence). Trimming shortened V by 0 bases and J by 8 bases, and 7 bases separated the two germline ends. The CDR3 runs 12 residues. The CDR3 region has the DNA TGTGCCAGTAGTATAGACGATCGGGGCTACACCTTC. Amino acids: CASSIDDRGYTF. The variable domain in full, with the rest retrieved from reference TRBV19 and TRBJ1-2, is DGGITQSPKYLFRKEGQNVTLSCEQNLNHDAMYWYRQDPGQGLRLIYYSQIVNDFQKGDIAEGYSVSREKKESFPLTVTSAQKNPTAFYLCASSIDDRGYTFGSGTRLTVV.

The rearrangement links TRBV10-2 to TRBJ1-5; the D is unclear. The length of the CDR3 is 17 residues. V shed 2 bases and J shed 4 bases, with 18 bases lying between them. The germline gives CDR1 WSHSY, CDR2 SAAADI. CDR3 sequence: CASSEGSSILQNQPQHF. The CDR3 DNA reads TGCGCCAGCAGTGAGGGATCGAGTATTTTACAGAATCAGCCCCAGCATTTT.

V gene TRBV5-1 combines with J gene TRBJ2-7, with a possible D match to TRBD2 (6 bases). The CDR3 loop spans 14 amino acids. The germline gives CDR1 SGHRS, CDR2 YFSETQ. V dropped 3 bases and J dropped 1 base, with 11 bases sitting between them. As DNA, the CDR3 is TGCGCCAGCAGCTGGGCACGGGGGTCCTACGAGCAGTACTTC. This codes for CASSWARGSYEQYF.

The chain carries TRBV7-9 and TRBJ2-7; 10 nucleotides match TRBD2. The CDR3 runs 15 residues. In germline, CDR1 is SEHNR, CDR2 FQNEAQ (reference sequence). J gave up 6 bases and V 1 base, and 6 bases lay outside the gene matches. The CDR3 coding sequence is TGTGCCAGCAGCTTAGTACCCGGGACTAGCGTCGAGCAGTACTTC. Translated: CASSLVPGTSVEQYF.

The chain carries TRBV5-1 and TRBJ2-7; the match to TRBD2 covers 9 bases. V lost 1 base, J lost 3 bases, and 8 bases stayed unmatched. The CDR3 contains 16 residues. CDR1 and CDR2 (germline): SGHRS, YFSETQ. The CDR3 DNA sequence: TGCGCCAGCAGCTTGAATTGGCGGGGGGGCGTCTACGAGCAGTACTTC. It specifies CASSLNWRGGVYEQYF. Full variable domain (outside the CDR3, taken from reference TRBV5-1 and TRBJ2-7): KAGVTQTPRYLIKTRGQQVTLSCSPISGHRSVSWYQQTPGQGLQFLFEYFSETQRNKGNFPGRFSGRQFSNSRSEMNVSTLELGDSALYLCASSLNWRGGVYEQYFGPGTRLTVT.

This clone was detected only once. The chain uses TRBV7-7 and TRBJ2-3; D call uncertain. CDR1 is SSHAT, CDR2 FNYEAQ, per germline (reference sequence). This CDR3 has 15 amino acids. The ends were cut back, 3 bases at V and 2 bases at J, with 12 bases in the middle. CDR3 residues: CASSFSPAATDTQYF. CDR3 in DNA: TGTGCCAGCAGCTTTAGCCCTGCCGCCACAGATACGCAGTATTTT.

This clone has only one observation. The genes are TRBV5-1 and TRBJ1-1, with 10 bases lining up with TRBD1. Unmatched junction bases numbered 7, after V lost 4 bases and J lost 1 base. This CDR3 spans 16 amino acids. CDR1 is SGHRS and CDR2 is YFSETQ in the germline V gene. Here the CDR3 reads CASSMTGGGTNTEAFF. The CDR3 nucleotides are TGCGCCAGCAGCATGACAGGGGGCGGCACGAACACTGAAGCTTTCTTT.

The CDR3 coding sequence is TGTGCCAGCAGCCCCGAGGCGGGAGTCGGCACAGATACGCAGTATTTT. The encoded protein is CASSPEAGVGTDTQYF. The V call is TRBV9, the J call TRBJ2-3; 7 bases line up with TRBD2. CDR3 length: 16 residues. Germline assignment: CDR1 SGDLS and CDR2 YYNGEE. V lost 4 bases to trimming and J lost 1 base; unmatched junction nucleotides: 9.

The chain couples TRBV5-6 to TRBJ1-2; 7 positions agree with TRBD1. V dropped 4 bases and J dropped 5; count of bases not matched to a gene: 8. This CDR3 comprises 14 residues. CDR1 SGHDT and CDR2 YYEEEE come from the germline V gene. This CDR3 reads CASSPGQVGYGYTF. CDR3 bases: TGTGCCAGCAGCCCCGGACAGGTGGGGTATGGCTACACCTTC.

The rearrangement uses TRBV4-1 and TRBJ1-1; perhaps TRBD1 as D (5 bases). Germline V gene lookup returns CDR1 MGHRA and CDR2 YSYEKL. The CDR3 spans 15 residues. V was pared by 6 bases and J by 5 bases, with 19 bases between. The CDR3 region has the DNA TGCGCCAGCAGGCAGGACAACTGGTTGGGAACTGAAGCTTTCTTT. It is translated as CASRQDNWLGTEAFF.

The table lists this clone with a few counts. V and J are TRBV5-1 and TRBJ1-2; D is unclear. The germline gives CDR1 SGHRS, CDR2 YFSETQ. This CDR3 spans 13 amino acids. V was trimmed by 0 bases and J by 3 bases, leaving 6 bases between them. CDR3 residues: CASSLDTYYGYTF. CDR3 sequence (DNA): TGCGCCAGCAGCTTGGACACCTACTATGGCTACACCTTC.

The V gene is TRBV9, the J gene TRBJ1-1; D may be TRBD1 (5 bases). This CDR3 has 13 residues. Germline CDR1 and CDR2: SGDLS and YYNGEE. With 3 bases removed from V and 3 bases from J, the gap between germline ends came to 9 bases. The CDR3 nucleotides read TGTGCCAGCAGCGCACAGGTCGACACTGAAGCTTTCTTT. Protein: CASSAQVDTEAFF.

The chain joins TRBV6-5 to TRBJ2-3; D gene uncertain. CDR1 MNHEY and CDR2 SVGAGI come from the germline V gene. V lost 4 bases and J 0 bases, leaving 2 bases between the germline ends. The CDR3 is 12 residues long. As DNA, the CDR3 is TGTGCCAGCAGTTCTAGCACAGATACGCAGTATTTT. Protein sequence: CASSSSTDTQYF.

The genes are TRBV3-1 (or the pseudogene TRBV3-2) and TRBJ2-5, with 8 positions matching TRBD2. The length of the CDR3 is 16 residues. Germline V CDR1 and CDR2: LGHDT, YNNKEL (reference sequence). The V gene end was trimmed by 3 bases and the J gene end by 3 bases; junction bases not matched to a gene: 9. Written as DNA, the CDR3 is TGTGCCAGCAGCCATCTTGGTAGCGGGATAAAAGAGACCCAGTACTTC. It translates to CASSHLGSGIKETQYF.

The rearrangement uses TRBV5-1 and TRBJ1-1; no firm D call. Germline values: CDR1 SGHRS, CDR2 YFSETQ. The CDR3 is 14 amino acids. Trimming cost V 0 bases and J 1 base, with 7 bases left between them. The CDR3 DNA reads TGCGCCAGCAGCTTGGGGCCACCGAACACTGAAGCTTTCTTT. Residues: CASSLGPPNTEAFF.

The CDR3 loop is CASSVMTKSTDTQYF. CDR3 bases: TGTGCCAGCAGCGTAATGACAAAGAGCACAGATACGCAGTATTTT. This chain joins TRBV9 and TRBJ2-3; no clear D. Germline CDR1 and CDR2: SGDLS and YYNGEE. Trimming left V 1 base short and J 0 bases short, with 9 bases between. This CDR3 is 15 amino acids long.

This rearrangement joins TRBV7-2 to TRBJ1-2; D unclear. The germline V gene encodes CDR1 SGHTA and CDR2 FQGNSA. The CDR3 covers 13 residues. The V end lost 5 bases, the J end lost 4 bases, and 11 bases lay between the germline ends. This chain's CDR3 is CASSTPGVYGYTF. Written as DNA, the CDR3 is TGTGCCAGCAGCACGCCAGGTGTCTATGGCTACACCTTC.

The V and J genes are TRBV9 and TRBJ1-1, with D hard to call. The CDR3 is made up of 14 amino acids. Between the trimmed V and J ends, which lost 5 bases and 0 bases, there was a span of 11 bases. Germline CDR1 reads SGDLS; CDR2 reads YYNGEE. The CDR3 here is CASSEEEVNTEAFF. The CDR3 nucleotides read TGTGCCAGCAGTGAAGAGGAGGTGAACACTGAAGCTTTCTTT.

The chain links TRBV5-4 to TRBJ2-1, with TRBD2 matching over 8 bases. This CDR3 is built from 16 residues. V lost 0 bases to trimming and J lost 0 bases; unmatched junction nucleotides: 2. Germline V CDR1 and CDR2: SGHNT, YYREEE (reference sequence). CDR3 residues: CASSLDGRASYNEQFF. The CDR3 bases are TGTGCCAGCAGCTTGGACGGGAGGGCCTCCTACAATGAGCAGTTCTTC.

This chain links TRBV27 with TRBJ1-5, with TRBD1 matching 10 bases. The CDR3 extends over 14 amino acids. Trimming removed 4 bases from V and 9 bases from J; junction bases left unmatched: 6. Per the germline V gene, CDR1 is MNHEY and CDR2 is SMNVEV (reference sequence). The CDR3 DNA reads as TGTGCCAGCAGTTGGGGACAGGGGTCATGGCCCCAGCATTTT. It yields the protein CASSWGQGSWPQHF.

The rearrangement links TRBV19 to TRBJ2-7, with D possibly matching TRBD1 (6 bases). Germline CDR1 LNHDA, CDR2 SQIVND (reference sequence). Trimming shortened V by 6 bases and J by 7 bases, and 16 bases separated the two germline ends. The CDR3 is made up of 13 amino acids. The DNA of the CDR3 is TGTGCCAGTAGCCCGGACAGTTGGCAAGAGCAGTACTTC. It codes for CASSPDSWQEQYF.

This clone was seen once. The chain uses TRBV10-3 and TRBJ1-5, with 11 bases identical to TRBD1. The V gene's germline CDR1 is ENHRY and CDR2 SYGVKD. J was trimmed by 2 bases and V by 3 bases; bases with no gene match: 6. The CDR3 runs 17 residues. The CDR3 spells CAISDAPGQGGNQPQHF. The CDR3 bases are TGTGCCATCAGTGACGCACCGGGACAGGGGGGCAATCAGCCCCAGCATTTT.

The chain employs TRBV10-3 and TRBJ2-7; D is perhaps TRBD2 (7 bases). Trimming shortened V by 1 base and J by 1 base, and 11 bases separated the two germline ends. This CDR3 is 15 amino acids long. The germline CDR1 and CDR2 sequences are ENHRY and SYGVKD. CDR3 sequence reads: CAISEFGGASYEQYF. CDR3 DNA: TGTGCCATCAGTGAGTTTGGGGGGGCATCCTACGAGCAGTACTTC.

This chain joins TRBV7-9 and TRBJ2-7, with D possibly being TRBD1 (6 bases). Trimming removed 2 bases from V and 6 bases from J, with 14 bases in between. The length of the CDR3 is 14 residues. Germline CDR1 reads SEHNR; CDR2 reads FQNEAQ (reference sequence). As DNA, the CDR3 is TGTGCCAGCAGCTTAAGAACAGGGCACCGCGAGCAGTACTTC. It encodes CASSLRTGHREQYF.